The present entry profiles one TCR beta chain with its context. The sample is drawn from a study of OX40 agonist ivuxolimab in advanced cancers. TCRdb keeps only in-frame clones here, not all; method: immunoSEQ multiplex PCR. The data hold over 80,000 clones, with roughly 90% observed a single time. V trimming: 5 bases; J trimming: 4 bases; junction bases outside the gene matches: 4. Germline values: CDR1 MDHEN, CDR2 SYDVKM. CDR3 size: 13 residues. Sequencing was performed on CD4+ or CD8+ T cells sorted from blood, taken in a trial of the OX40 agonist ivuxolimab. This clonotype was obtained from an adult with an advanced solid tumor such as melanoma, head and neck, liver or kidney cancer. The chain joins TRBV28 to TRBJ1-2, with TRBD1 identical over 7 bases. This CDR3 is CASSRGDSYGYTF. The CDR3 DNA reads as TGTGCCAGCAGTAGGGGGGACAGCTATGGCTACACCTTC.